Given below is one T cell receptor beta chain in context. The CDR3 length is 15 residues. The V segment lost 0 bases and the J segment 14 bases; nucleotides outside the gene matches: 12. The germline CDR1 and CDR2 sequences are MGHRA and YSYEKL. These data originate in a study of blood T cell repertoires in COVID-19. Study summary: The United States, Italy and Spain supplied acute and convalescent COVID-19 samples.

This table comes from immunoSEQ multiplex PCR, and its TCRdb copy is limited to in-frame clones, with some not included. In the table there are under 45,000 clones, roughly 80% of which are singletons. Patients in Seattle were enrolled during active infection, then followed longitudinally. The receptor was isolated from a man aged 65-85 years with COVID-19, enrolled during active disease. The chain couples TRBV4-1 to TRBJ1-4, with 7 bases matching TRBD1. The sequenced sample consisted of peripheral blood. The DNA of the CDR3 is TGCGCCAGCAGCCAAGAAGCAGGGGGGCGCCCCTCTCTGTTTTTT. This encodes CASSQEAGGRPSLFF.